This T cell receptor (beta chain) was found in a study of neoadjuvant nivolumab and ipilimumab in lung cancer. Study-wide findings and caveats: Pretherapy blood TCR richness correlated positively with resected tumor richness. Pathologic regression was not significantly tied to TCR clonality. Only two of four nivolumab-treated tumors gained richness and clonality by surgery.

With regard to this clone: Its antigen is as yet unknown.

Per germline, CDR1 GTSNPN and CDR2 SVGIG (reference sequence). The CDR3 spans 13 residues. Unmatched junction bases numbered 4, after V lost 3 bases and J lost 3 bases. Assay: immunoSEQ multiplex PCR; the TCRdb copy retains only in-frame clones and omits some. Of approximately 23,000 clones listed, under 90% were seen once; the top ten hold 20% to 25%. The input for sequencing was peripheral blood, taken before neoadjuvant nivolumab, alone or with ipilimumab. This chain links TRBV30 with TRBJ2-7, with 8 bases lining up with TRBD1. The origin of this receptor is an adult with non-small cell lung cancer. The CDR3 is CAWRTGGNYEQYF. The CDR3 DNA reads TGTGCCTGGAGAACAGGGGGGAACTACGAGCAGTACTTC.